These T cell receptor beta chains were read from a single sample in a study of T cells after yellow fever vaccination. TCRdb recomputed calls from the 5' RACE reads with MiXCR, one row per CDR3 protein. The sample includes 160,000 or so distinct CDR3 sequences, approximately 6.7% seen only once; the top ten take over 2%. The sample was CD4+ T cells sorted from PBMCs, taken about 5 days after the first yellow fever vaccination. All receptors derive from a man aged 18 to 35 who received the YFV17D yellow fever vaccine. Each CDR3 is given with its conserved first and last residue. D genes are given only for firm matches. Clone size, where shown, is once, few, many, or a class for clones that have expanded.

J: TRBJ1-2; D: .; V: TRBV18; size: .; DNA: TGTGCCAGCTCGTCAGAGGAGTCCTATGGCTACACCTTC; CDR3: CASSSEESYGYTF
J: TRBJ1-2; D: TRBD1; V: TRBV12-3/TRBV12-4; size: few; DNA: TGTGCCAGCAGTTTAGTCGGGACAGACTATGGCTACACCTTC; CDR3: CASSLVGTDYGYTF
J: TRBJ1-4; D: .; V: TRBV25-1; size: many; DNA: TGTGCCAGCAGTGCCCCCGGGGGGGTTAATGAAAAACTGTTTTTT; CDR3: CASSAPGGVNEKLFF
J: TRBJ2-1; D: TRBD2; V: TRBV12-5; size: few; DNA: TGTGCTAGTGGTTTGGTACGCCCTAGCGGGACCGCCAATGAGCAGTTCTTC; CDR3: CASGLVRPSGTANEQFF
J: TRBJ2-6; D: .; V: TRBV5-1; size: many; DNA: TGCGCCAGCAGCAGTGCAGCAGGGGCTGGGGCCAACGTCCTGACTTTC; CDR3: CASSSAAGAGANVLTF
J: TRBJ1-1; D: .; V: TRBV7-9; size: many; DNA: TGTGCCAGCAGCTCAGGATACACTGAAGCTTTCTTT; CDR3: CASSSGYTEAFF
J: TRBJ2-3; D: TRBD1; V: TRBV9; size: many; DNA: TGTGCCAGCAGCGTAGCCGGGACAGGGGATACGCAGTATTTT; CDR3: CASSVAGTGDTQYF
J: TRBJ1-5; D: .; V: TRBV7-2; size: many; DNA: TGTGCCAGCAGCCGACCAGACCAGAATCAGCCCCAGCATTTT; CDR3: CASSRPDQNQPQHF
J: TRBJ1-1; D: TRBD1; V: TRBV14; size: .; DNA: TGTGCCAGCAGCACCGGGACAGGGAACACTGAAGCTTTCTTT; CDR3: CASSTGTGNTEAFF
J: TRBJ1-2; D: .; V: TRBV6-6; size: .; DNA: TGTGCCAGCAGCCCCTTCGGAACAGATGGCTACACCTTC; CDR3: CASSPFGTDGYTF
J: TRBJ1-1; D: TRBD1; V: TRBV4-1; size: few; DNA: TGCGCCAGCAGCCAAGCTTCCCGGGACAGGACTGAAGCTTTCTTT; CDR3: CASSQASRDRTEAFF
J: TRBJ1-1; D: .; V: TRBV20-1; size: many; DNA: TGCAGTGCTAGAGTATTTGCAGGGCTGACTGAAGCTTTCTTT; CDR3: CSARVFAGLTEAFF
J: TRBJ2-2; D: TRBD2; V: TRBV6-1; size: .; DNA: TGTGCCAGCAGCCCTCCGGGGAGGGGAGACACCGGGGAGCTGTTTTTT; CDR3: CASSPPGRGDTGELFF
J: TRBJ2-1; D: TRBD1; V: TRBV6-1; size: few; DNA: TGTGCCAGCAGTGGAAGGGACAGGGTCAGCAATGAGCAGTTCTTC; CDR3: CASSGRDRVSNEQFF
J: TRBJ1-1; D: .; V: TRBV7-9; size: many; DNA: TGTGCCAGCAGCTTAACCCCTAAATCGGAGAACACTGAAGCTTTCTTT; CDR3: CASSLTPKSENTEAFF
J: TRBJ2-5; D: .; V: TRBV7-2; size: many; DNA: TGTGCCAGCAGCTTAGGCAGCTACCAAGAGACCCAGTACTTC; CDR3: CASSLGSYQETQYF